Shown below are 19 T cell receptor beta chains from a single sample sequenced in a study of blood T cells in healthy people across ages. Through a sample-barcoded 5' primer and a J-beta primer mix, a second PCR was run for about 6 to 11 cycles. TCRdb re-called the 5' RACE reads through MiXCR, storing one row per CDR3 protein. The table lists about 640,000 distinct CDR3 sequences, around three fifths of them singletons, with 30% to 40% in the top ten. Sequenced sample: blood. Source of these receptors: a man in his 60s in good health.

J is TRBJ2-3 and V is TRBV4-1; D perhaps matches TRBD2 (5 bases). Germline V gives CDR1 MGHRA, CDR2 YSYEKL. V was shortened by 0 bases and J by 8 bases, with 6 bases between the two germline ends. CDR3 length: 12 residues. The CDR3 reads CASSQDGSTQYF. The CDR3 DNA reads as TGCGCCAGCAGCCAAGATGGGAGTACGCAGTATTTT.

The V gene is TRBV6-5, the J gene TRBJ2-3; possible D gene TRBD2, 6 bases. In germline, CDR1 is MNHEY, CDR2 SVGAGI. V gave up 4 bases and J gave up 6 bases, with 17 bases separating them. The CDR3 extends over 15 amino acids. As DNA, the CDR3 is TGTGCCAGCAGTTCCACTTGGCGGGGATACGATACGCAGTATTTT. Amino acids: CASSSTWRGYDTQYF.

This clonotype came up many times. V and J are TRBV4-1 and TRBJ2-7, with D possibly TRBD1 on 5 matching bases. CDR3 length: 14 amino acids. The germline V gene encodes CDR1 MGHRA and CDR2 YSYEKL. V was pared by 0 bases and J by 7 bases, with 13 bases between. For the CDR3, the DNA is TGCGCCAGCAGCCAAGATGCCGACAGAAGGGAGCAGTACTTC. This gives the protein CASSQDADRREQYF.

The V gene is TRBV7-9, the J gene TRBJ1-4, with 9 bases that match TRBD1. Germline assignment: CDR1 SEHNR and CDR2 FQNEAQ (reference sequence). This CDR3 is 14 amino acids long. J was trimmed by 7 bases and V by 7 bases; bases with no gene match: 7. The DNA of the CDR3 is TGTGCCAGCACCCCGGACAGGGGTTTTGAAAAACTGTTTTTT. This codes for CASTPDRGFEKLFF. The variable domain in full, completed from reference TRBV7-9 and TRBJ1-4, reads DTGVSQNPRHKITKRGQNVTFRCDPISEHNRLYWYRQTLGQGPEFLTYFQNEAQLEKSRLLSDRFSAERPKGSFSTLEIQRTEQGDSAMYLCASTPDRGFEKLFFGSGTQLSVL.

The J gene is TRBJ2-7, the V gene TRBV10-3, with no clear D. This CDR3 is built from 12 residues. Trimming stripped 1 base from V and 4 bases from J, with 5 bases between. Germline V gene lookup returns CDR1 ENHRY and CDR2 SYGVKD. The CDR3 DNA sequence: TGTGCCATCAGTGAGTATCCGTACGAGCAGTACTTC. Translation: CAISEYPYEQYF.

CDR3 DNA sequence: TGTGCCAGCAGCTTAGATCGGGCTAGCGGGGGGGCTAATACGCAGTATTTT. It yields the protein CASSLDRASGGANTQYF. The rearrangement joins TRBV7-9 to TRBJ2-3, with 12 positions matching TRBD2. Germline V CDR1 and CDR2: SEHNR, FQNEAQ (reference sequence). The CDR3 length is 17 residues. V shed 1 base, J shed 7 bases, and the junction held 9 bases outside the gene matches.

The CDR3 protein is CASSLSGGTSYEQYF. Here the CDR3 DNA reads TGTGCCAGCAGTTTAAGCGGGGGCACCTCCTACGAGCAGTACTTC. The V and J genes are TRBV7-2 and TRBJ2-7; the match to TRBD2 covers 8 bases. The V segment lost 6 bases and the J segment 0 bases; nucleotides outside the gene matches: 7. The CDR3 consists of 15 residues. CDR1 is SGHTA and CDR2 is FQGNSA in the germline V gene.

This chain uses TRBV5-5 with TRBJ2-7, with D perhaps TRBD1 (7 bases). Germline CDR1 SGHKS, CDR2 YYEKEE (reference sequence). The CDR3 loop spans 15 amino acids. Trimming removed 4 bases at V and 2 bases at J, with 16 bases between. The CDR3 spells CASSRQGGGPYEQYF. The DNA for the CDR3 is TGTGCCAGCAGCCGACAGGGTGGAGGGCCCTACGAGCAGTACTTC.

The CDR3: CASILWGRQETQYF. The CDR3 bases are TGTGCCAGCATCCTCTGGGGTAGGCAAGAGACCCAGTACTTC. This chain joins TRBV21-1 and TRBJ2-5. TRBV21-1 is given as a pseudogene. CDR3 size: 14 residues.

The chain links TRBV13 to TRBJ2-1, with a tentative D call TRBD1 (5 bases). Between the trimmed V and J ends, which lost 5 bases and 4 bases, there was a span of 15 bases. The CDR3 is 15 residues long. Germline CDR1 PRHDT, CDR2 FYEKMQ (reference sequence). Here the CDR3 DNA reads TGTGCCAGCAGCCTGGACAACAGCTTGTACAATGAGCAGTTCTTC. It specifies CASSLDNSLYNEQFF.

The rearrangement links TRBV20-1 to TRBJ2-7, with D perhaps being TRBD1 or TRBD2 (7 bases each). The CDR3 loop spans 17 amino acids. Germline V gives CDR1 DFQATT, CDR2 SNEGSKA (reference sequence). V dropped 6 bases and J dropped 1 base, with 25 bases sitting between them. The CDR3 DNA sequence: TGCAGTGCCTCCCTCGCCGGCCAGGGGGGAGGGTCCTACGAGCAGTACTTC. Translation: CSASLAGQGGGSYEQYF.

The CDR3: CASSVPAGGGNEQFF. The CDR3 region has the DNA TGTGCCAGCAGCGTTCCGGCGGGGGGAGGCAATGAGCAGTTCTTC. The chain recombines TRBV9 with TRBJ2-1; 8 bases are a match to TRBD2. CDR3 length equals 15 residues. The trim removed 2 bases at V and 6 bases at J, leaving 7 bases unmatched. CDR1 and CDR2 from the germline V gene are SGDLS and YYNGEE.

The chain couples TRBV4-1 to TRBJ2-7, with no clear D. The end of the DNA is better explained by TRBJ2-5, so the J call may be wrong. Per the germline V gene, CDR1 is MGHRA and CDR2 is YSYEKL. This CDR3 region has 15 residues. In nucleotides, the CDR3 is TGCGCCAGCAGCCAAGGAGAGGCAAACGAAGAGACCCAGTACTTC. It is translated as CASSQGEANEETQYF.

CDR3 sequence: CASSLTGTNEQFF. The CDR3 nucleotides read TGTGCCAGCAGCCTCACTGGTACCAATGAGCAGTTCTTC. The chain couples TRBV7-9 to TRBJ2-1; D is unresolved. The CDR3 covers 13 residues. In germline, CDR1 is SEHNR, CDR2 FQNEAQ (reference sequence). V shed 5 bases and J shed 6 bases, with 11 bases lying between them.

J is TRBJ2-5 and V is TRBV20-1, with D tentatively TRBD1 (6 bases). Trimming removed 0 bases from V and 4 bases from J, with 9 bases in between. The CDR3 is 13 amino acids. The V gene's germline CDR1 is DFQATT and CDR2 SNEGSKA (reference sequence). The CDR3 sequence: CSARDQGGETQYF. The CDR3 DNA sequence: TGCAGTGCTAGAGATCAAGGGGGAGAGACCCAGTACTTC.

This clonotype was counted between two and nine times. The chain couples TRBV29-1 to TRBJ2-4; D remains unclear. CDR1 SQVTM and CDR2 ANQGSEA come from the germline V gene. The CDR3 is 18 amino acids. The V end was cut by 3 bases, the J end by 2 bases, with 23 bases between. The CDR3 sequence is CSVEELSSPSTSKNIQYF. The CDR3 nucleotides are TGCAGCGTTGAGGAATTGAGCAGCCCCAGTACGTCCAAAAACATTCAGTACTTC.

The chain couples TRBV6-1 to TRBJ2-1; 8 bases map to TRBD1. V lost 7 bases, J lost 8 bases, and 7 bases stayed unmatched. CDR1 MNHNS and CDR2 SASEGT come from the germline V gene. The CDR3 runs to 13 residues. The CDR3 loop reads CASTEDRDYEQFF. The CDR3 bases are TGTGCCAGCACGGAGGACAGGGACTATGAGCAGTTCTTC.

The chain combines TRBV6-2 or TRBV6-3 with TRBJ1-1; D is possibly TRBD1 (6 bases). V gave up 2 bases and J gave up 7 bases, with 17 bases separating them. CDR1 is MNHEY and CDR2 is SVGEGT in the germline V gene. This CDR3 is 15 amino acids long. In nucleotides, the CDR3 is TGTGCCAGCAGTTACGACAGGCAGGGATTGCTTGAAGCTTTCTTT. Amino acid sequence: CASSYDRQGLLEAFF.

The CDR3 DNA reads TGCAGTGCTGGCGGACAGGGGATCAGTGAAGCTTTCTTT. Protein product: CSAGGQGISEAFF. The J gene is TRBJ1-1, the V gene TRBV20-1, with 9 bases fitting TRBD1. The V segment lost 5 bases and the J segment 7 bases; nucleotides outside the gene matches: 8. CDR3 length: 13 residues. Germline-derived CDR1 and CDR2 are DFQATT and SNEGSKA (reference sequence).